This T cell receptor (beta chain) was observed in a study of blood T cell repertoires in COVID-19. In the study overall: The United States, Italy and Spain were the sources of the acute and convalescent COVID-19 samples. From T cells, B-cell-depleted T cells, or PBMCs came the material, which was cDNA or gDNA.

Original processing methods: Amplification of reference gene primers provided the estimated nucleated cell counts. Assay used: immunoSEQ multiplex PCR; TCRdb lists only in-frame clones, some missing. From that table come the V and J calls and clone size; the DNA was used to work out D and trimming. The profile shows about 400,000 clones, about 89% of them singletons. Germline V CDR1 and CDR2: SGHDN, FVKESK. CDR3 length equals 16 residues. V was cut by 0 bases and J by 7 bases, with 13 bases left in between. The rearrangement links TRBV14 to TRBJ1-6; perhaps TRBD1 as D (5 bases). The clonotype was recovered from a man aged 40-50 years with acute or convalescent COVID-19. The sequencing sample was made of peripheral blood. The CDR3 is CASSQDPGRGNSPLHF. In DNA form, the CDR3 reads TGTGCCAGCAGCCAAGATCCGGGTAGGGGAAATTCACCCCTCCACTTT.